This is a list of T cell receptor beta chains from one sample in a study of cytomegalovirus exposure and HLA in healthy donors. TCRdb keeps only in-frame clones here, not all; method: immunoSEQ multiplex PCR. The table includes more than 90,000 clones, under 90% detected once. Sequenced input: PBMCs. Receptors originate from a woman in her 70s in good health and CMV-seropositive. CDR3s include the opening cysteine and the closing phenylalanine or tryptophan. Each record gives: clone size, J gene, V gene, D gene, CDR3 protein, CDR3 DNA. The D gene is left open where the match is weak. Not all rows give a size; the values are once, few, many and, for expanded clones, a class.

clone size: NA
J gene: TRBJ2-7
V gene: TRBV18
D gene: TRBD1
CDR3 protein: CASSPPDRRYEQYF
CDR3 DNA: TGTGCCAGCTCGCCCCCGGACAGGAGGTACGAGCAGTACTTC

clone size: once
J gene: TRBJ2-3
V gene: TRBV7-8
D gene: NA
CDR3 protein: CASSSLGASSDTQYF
CDR3 DNA: TGTGCCAGCAGCTCGCTTGGGGCTAGTTCAGATACGCAGTATTTT

clone size: NA
J gene: TRBJ2-1
V gene: TRBV7-2
D gene: TRBD2
CDR3 protein: CASSPAGGSYNEQFF
CDR3 DNA: TGTGCCAGCAGCCCTGCGGGAGGGTCCTACAATGAGCAGTTCTTC

clone size: NA
J gene: TRBJ1-2
V gene: TRBV28
D gene: TRBD1
CDR3 protein: CASRGTVGYTF
CDR3 DNA: TGTGCCAGCAGGGGGACAGTCGGCTACACCTTC

clone size: NA
J gene: TRBJ2-1
V gene: TRBV19
D gene: NA
CDR3 protein: CASGQDNEQFF
CDR3 DNA: TGTGCCAGTGGGCAAGATAATGAGCAGTTCTTC

clone size: NA
J gene: TRBJ2-7
V gene: TRBV11-2
D gene: NA
CDR3 protein: CASSLGLQSYEQYF
CDR3 DNA: TGTGCCAGCAGCCTGGGACTTCAATCCTACGAGCAGTACTTC

clone size: NA
J gene: TRBJ2-7
V gene: TRBV7-2
D gene: NA
CDR3 protein: CASSSQGYEQYF
CDR3 DNA: TGTGCCAGCAGCTCGCAGGGTTACGAGCAGTACTTC

clone size: NA
J gene: TRBJ2-1
V gene: TRBV5-4
D gene: NA
CDR3 protein: CASSLGVGPSYNEQFF
CDR3 DNA: TGTGCCAGCAGCTTGGGCGTGGGGCCGTCTTACAATGAGCAGTTCTTC

clone size: NA
J gene: TRBJ1-6
V gene: TRBV4-1
D gene: TRBD1
CDR3 protein: CASSQGYRGLIAYNSPLHF
CDR3 DNA: TGCGCCAGCAGCCAAGGTTACAGGGGACTTATCGCCTATAATTCACCCCTCCACTTT

clone size: NA
J gene: TRBJ2-5
V gene: TRBV7-9
D gene: TRBD2
CDR3 protein: CASSFGTSGEETQYF
CDR3 DNA: TGTGCCAGCAGCTTTGGGACTAGCGGCGAAGAGACCCAGTACTTC

clone size: NA
J gene: TRBJ2-1
V gene: TRBV5-4
D gene: NA
CDR3 protein: CASSPRPRTQYGNEQFF
CDR3 DNA: TGTGCCAGCAGCCCCAGACCCAGGACACAATACGGCAATGAGCAGTTCTTC

clone size: NA
J gene: TRBJ2-3
V gene: TRBV5-1
D gene: NA
CDR3 protein: CASSLATLVTDTQYF
CDR3 DNA: TGCGCCAGCAGCTTGGCCACGCTAGTCACAGATACGCAGTATTTT

clone size: few
J gene: TRBJ1-1
V gene: TRBV5-5
D gene: TRBD1
CDR3 protein: CASSLRTGNSEAFF
CDR3 DNA: TGTGCCAGCAGCTTGCGGACAGGGAACTCTGAAGCTTTCTTT

clone size: NA
J gene: TRBJ1-1
V gene: TRBV11-3
D gene: NA
CDR3 protein: CASRGRVPEAFF
CDR3 DNA: TGTGCCAGCAGGGGCAGGGTCCCTGAAGCTTTCTTT

clone size: few
J gene: TRBJ1-2
V gene: TRBV10-2
D gene: TRBD1
CDR3 protein: CASSGYGDSNYGYTF
CDR3 DNA: TGCGCCAGCAGTGGGTATGGGGACAGTAACTATGGCTACACCTTC

clone size: NA
J gene: TRBJ1-5
V gene: TRBV6-1
D gene: TRBD1
CDR3 protein: CASSEIGTVGQPQHF
CDR3 DNA: TGTGCCAGCAGTGAAATCGGGACAGTAGGACAGCCCCAGCATTTT

clone size: once
J gene: TRBJ2-4
V gene: TRBV30
D gene: TRBD2
CDR3 protein: CAWSDSAGGDIQYF
CDR3 DNA: TGTGCCTGGAGTGACTCAGCGGGAGGGGACATTCAGTACTTC

clone size: NA
J gene: TRBJ1-5
V gene: TRBV9
D gene: TRBD1
CDR3 protein: CASSVGGTGEQHF
CDR3 DNA: TGTGCCAGCAGCGTAGGCGGGACAGGGGAACAGCATTTT

clone size: few
J gene: TRBJ2-2
V gene: TRBV5-6
D gene: NA
CDR3 protein: CASSLAFPPGELFF
CDR3 DNA: TGTGCCAGCAGCTTGGCATTCCCCCCCGGGGAGCTGTTTTTT

clone size: NA
J gene: TRBJ2-3
V gene: TRBV5-1
D gene: NA
CDR3 protein: CASSANSRVSTDTQYF
CDR3 DNA: TGCGCCAGCAGCGCTAACTCGAGGGTTAGCACAGATACGCAGTATTTT

clone size: NA
J gene: TRBJ1-1
V gene: TRBV13
D gene: NA
CDR3 protein: CASSLRQATEAFF
CDR3 DNA: TGTGCCAGCAGCTTACGCCAGGCCACCGAAGCTTTCTTT

clone size: NA
J gene: TRBJ2-3
V gene: TRBV5-1
D gene: TRBD2
CDR3 protein: CASSMAGGGADTQYF
CDR3 DNA: TGCGCCAGCAGCATGGCGGGAGGTGGTGCAGATACGCAGTATTTT

clone size: NA
J gene: TRBJ2-5
V gene: TRBV4-2
D gene: TRBD2
CDR3 protein: CASSHQGLAGGQETQYF
CDR3 DNA: TGTGCCAGCAGCCACCAGGGACTAGCGGGGGGGCAAGAGACCCAGTACTTC

clone size: NA
J gene: TRBJ2-1
V gene: TRBV27
D gene: TRBD2
CDR3 protein: CASSLQSGVGNEQFF
CDR3 DNA: TGTGCCAGCAGTTTACAGAGCGGGGTAGGCAATGAGCAGTTCTTC

clone size: NA
J gene: TRBJ2-1
V gene: TRBV7-9
D gene: NA
CDR3 protein: CASSERGSSYNEQFF
CDR3 DNA: TGTGCCAGCAGCGAACGGGGGAGCTCCTACAATGAGCAGTTCTTC

clone size: NA
J gene: TRBJ2-2
V gene: TRBV27
D gene: NA
CDR3 protein: CASQRERRGITGELFF
CDR3 DNA: TGTGCCAGTCAGAGAGAAAGAAGAGGGATCACCGGGGAGCTGTTTTTT

clone size: NA
J gene: TRBJ2-3
V gene: TRBV29-1
D gene: TRBD2
CDR3 protein: CSVGTLAGGRGTDTQYF
CDR3 DNA: TGCAGCGTTGGAACTCTAGCGGGAGGGCGGGGCACAGATACGCAGTATTTT

clone size: NA
J gene: TRBJ2-5
V gene: TRBV28
D gene: TRBD2
CDR3 protein: CASMTSGRVETQYF
CDR3 DNA: TGTGCCAGCATGACTAGCGGGAGGGTAGAGACCCAGTACTTC

clone size: NA
J gene: TRBJ2-5
V gene: TRBV7-9
D gene: NA
CDR3 protein: CASSLAFRQETQYF
CDR3 DNA: TGTGCCAGCAGCTTAGCTTTCAGGCAAGAGACCCAGTACTTC

clone size: once
J gene: TRBJ2-4
V gene: TRBV6-1
D gene: NA
CDR3 protein: CASSAQGGPNIQYF
CDR3 DNA: TGTGCCAGCAGCGCCCAGGGGGGCCCAAACATTCAGTACTTC

clone size: NA
J gene: TRBJ2-7
V gene: TRBV9
D gene: TRBD2
CDR3 protein: CASSVGGIAGPSEQYF
CDR3 DNA: TGTGCCAGCAGCGTAGGAGGAATAGCGGGGCCCTCCGAGCAGTACTTC

clone size: NA
J gene: TRBJ2-7
V gene: TRBV5-5
D gene: NA
CDR3 protein: CASSLTSEQYF
CDR3 DNA: TGTGCCAGCAGCCTGACTAGCGAGCAGTACTTC

clone size: NA
J gene: TRBJ2-7
V gene: TRBV15
D gene: NA
CDR3 protein: CATSRVLGLEQYF
CDR3 DNA: TGTGCCACCAGCAGAGTCCTAGGTCTGGAGCAGTACTTC

clone size: NA
J gene: TRBJ2-7
V gene: TRBV5-4
D gene: NA
CDR3 protein: CASSLSGQKSYEQYF
CDR3 DNA: TGTGCCAGCAGCTTGAGTGGACAAAAGTCCTACGAGCAGTACTTC

clone size: NA
J gene: TRBJ2-2
V gene: TRBV6-5
D gene: NA
CDR3 protein: CASSYSMRSGELFF
CDR3 DNA: TGTGCCAGCAGTTACTCGATGCGCTCCGGGGAGCTGTTTTTT

clone size: NA
J gene: TRBJ2-2
V gene: TRBV6-6
D gene: TRBD1
CDR3 protein: CASSSTGQGWGELFF
CDR3 DNA: TGTGCCAGCAGTTCCACCGGACAGGGGTGGGGGGAGCTGTTTTTT

clone size: NA
J gene: TRBJ1-1
V gene: TRBV7-9
D gene: NA
CDR3 protein: CASSLEAGGTEAFF
CDR3 DNA: TGTGCCAGCAGCTTAGAGGCCGGGGGCACTGAAGCTTTCTTT

clone size: NA
J gene: TRBJ1-1
V gene: TRBV7-9
D gene: NA
CDR3 protein: CASRYQGSQNTEAFF
CDR3 DNA: TGTGCCAGCAGATATCAGGGTTCCCAGAACACTGAAGCTTTCTTT

clone size: NA
J gene: TRBJ2-6
V gene: TRBV30
D gene: TRBD1
CDR3 protein: CAWSRKWTGGVLTF
CDR3 DNA: TGTGCCTGGAGTAGGAAGTGGACAGGGGGCGTCCTGACTTTC

clone size: NA
J gene: TRBJ2-1
V gene: TRBV4-1
D gene: NA
CDR3 protein: CASSQDSSPGGNEQFF
CDR3 DNA: TGCGCCAGCAGCCAAGATTCCTCACCCGGAGGCAATGAGCAGTTCTTC

clone size: NA
J gene: TRBJ2-3
V gene: TRBV5-1
D gene: NA
CDR3 protein: CASSPDPTANTQYF
CDR3 DNA: TGCGCCAGCAGTCCGGATCCAACAGCTAATACGCAGTATTTT